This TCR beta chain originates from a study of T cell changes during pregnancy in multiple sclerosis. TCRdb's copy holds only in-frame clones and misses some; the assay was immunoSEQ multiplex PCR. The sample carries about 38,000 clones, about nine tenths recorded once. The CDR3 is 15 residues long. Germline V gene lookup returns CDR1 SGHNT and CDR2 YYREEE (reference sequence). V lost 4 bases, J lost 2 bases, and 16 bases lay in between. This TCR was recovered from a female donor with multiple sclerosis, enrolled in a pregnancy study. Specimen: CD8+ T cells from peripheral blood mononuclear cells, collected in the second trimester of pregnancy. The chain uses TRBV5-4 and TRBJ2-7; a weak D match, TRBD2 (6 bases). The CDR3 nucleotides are TGTGCCAGCAGCCCCCCCGGGACTTGGCCCTACGAGCAGTACTTC. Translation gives CASSPPGTWPYEQYF.